This TCR beta chain originates from a study of blood T cell repertoires in COVID-19. V gave up 0 bases and J gave up 5 bases, with 10 bases separating them. This CDR3 comprises 14 residues. The V gene's germline CDR1 is SGHAT and CDR2 FQNNGV. Produced via immunoSEQ multiplex PCR; TCRdb's table is partial and in-frame only. The sample yields about 110,000 clones, 88% seen once. The J gene is TRBJ1-2, the V gene TRBV11-2, with D perhaps TRBD1 (5 bases). Sequenced material: peripheral blood. This TCR was sampled from a human donor in a cohort sampled during active COVID-19. CDR3 protein: CASSLEAGRYGYTF. CDR3 nucleotides: TGTGCCAGCAGCTTAGAGGCGGGGCGGTATGGCTACACCTTC. The full variable domain, rest sourced from reference TRBV11-2 and TRBJ1-2, is EAGVAQSPRYKIIEKRQSVAFWCNPISGHATLYWYQQILGQGPKLLIQFQNNGVVDDSQLPKDRFSAERLKGVDSTLKIQPAKLEDSAVYLCASSLEAGRYGYTFGSGTRLTVV.